This TCR beta chain was sequenced in a study of early T cells in non-severe SARS-CoV-2 infection. About the study: The study sequenced bulk RNA from unsorted whole blood, with chains unpaired. General study results and limits: VDJdb-based annotation leaned toward anti-spike CD8 responses and missed private and CD4 specificities.

As part of library construction, unique molecular identifiers were attached to individual cDNA molecules. TCRdb reprocessed the 5' RACE reads via MiXCR and lists one record per CDR3 protein. The repertoire holds 55,000 to 75,000 distinct CDR3 sequences, with about 12% as singletons. This clonotype has more than one count but fewer than ten. Its specificity is unknown. CDR1 SQVTM and CDR2 ANQGSEA come from the germline V gene. The V gene lost 5 bases and the J gene lost 8 bases, with 13 bases spanning the gap. This CDR3 spans 13 amino acids. The material sequenced was whole blood. The receptor was isolated from an adult who was a healthcare worker with PCR-confirmed SARS-CoV-2 infection or an uninfected control (not recorded which). The rearrangement joins TRBV29-1 to TRBJ1-6, with a possible D match to TRBD1 (6 bases). The CDR3 sequence is CSVTTGTDSPLHF. The DNA of the CDR3 is TGCAGCGTTACGACAGGAACCGATTCACCCCTCCACTTT.